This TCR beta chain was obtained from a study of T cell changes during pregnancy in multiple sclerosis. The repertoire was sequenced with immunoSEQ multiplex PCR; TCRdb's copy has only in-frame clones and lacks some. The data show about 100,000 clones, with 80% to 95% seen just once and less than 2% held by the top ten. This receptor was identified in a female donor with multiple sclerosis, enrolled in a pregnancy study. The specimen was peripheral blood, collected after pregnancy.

For the CDR3, the DNA is TGTGCCAGAAGCTTTCGTGGACAGGGTGGTAGCAATCAGCCCCAGCATTTT. Translating gives CARSFRGQGGSNQPQHF. This chain joins TRBV5-3 and TRBJ1-5; 8 bases agree with TRBD1. TRBV5-3 is an ORF; its function is uncertain. The trim removed 2 bases at V and 0 bases at J, leaving 7 bases unmatched. This CDR3 is 17 amino acids long.